Below, 31 T cell receptor beta chains from the same sample are listed, as sequenced in a study of T cells in Graves' hyperthyroidism and ophthalmopathy. Authors of the study amplified TCR beta CDR3 regions from RNA transcripts. The primer set for the first-round RT-PCR of the TCR CDR3 was HTBI. TCRdb fed the multiplex PCR reads into MiXCR, producing one record per CDR3 protein. The sample consists of a few hundred thousand distinct CDR3 sequences, about 15% of them appearing once. Sequenced material: blood. Every receptor here comes from a woman aged 18-30 years with Graves' hyperthyroidism.

In this sample, this clonotype turned up many times. This sequence joins TRBV3-1 and TRBJ1-1; D not resolved. The CDR3 contains 15 residues. Trimming cost V 0 bases and J 4 bases, with 12 bases left between them. Germline V gene data show CDR1 as LGHDT and CDR2 as YNNKEL (reference sequence). CDR3 nucleotide sequence: TGTGCCAGCAGCCAAGAGCTCCAGGTTTTCACTGAAGCTTTCTTT. As protein: CASSQELQVFTEAFF.

Details on this clonotype: A read error is possible here, since a much larger clone lies one base away. V is TRBV19 and J is TRBJ2-2; tentative D call: TRBD1 (6 bases). This CDR3 comprises 18 residues. Per germline, CDR1 LNHDA and CDR2 SQIVND (reference sequence). The CDR3 protein is CASRGTINWHPNTGEPFF. In DNA, the CDR3 is TGTGCCAGTAGAGGGACAATTAACTGGCACCCGAACACCGGGGAGCCGTTTTTT.

This clonotype has just a few counts. This chain links TRBV20-1 with TRBJ2-7; 9 nucleotides line up with TRBD2. V gave up 1 base and J gave up 5 bases; unmatched junction bases: 6. The CDR3 spans 14 residues. CDR1 and CDR2 from the germline V gene are DFQATT and SNEGSKA (reference sequence). The chain's CDR3 is CSARAAGGFDEQYF. CDR3 bases: TGCAGTGCTAGAGCGGCGGGAGGGTTCGACGAGCAGTACTTC.

The table lists this clonotype with many counts. The CDR3 loop is CASSPAAGGPSDTQYF. DNA of the CDR3: TGTGCCAGCAGTCCCGCAGCGGGAGGGCCCTCAGATACGCAGTATTTT. V is TRBV12-3 or TRBV12-4 and J is TRBJ2-3; 10 positions agree with TRBD2. This CDR3 region has 16 residues. The ends lost 5 bases at V and 4 bases at J; junction bases unmatched: 9.

This clonotype showed up many times. This chain joins TRBV7-6 and TRBJ1-6; TRBD1 agrees at 7 bases. The CDR3 spans 15 residues. Germline V gives CDR1 SGHVS, CDR2 FNYEAQ. J was trimmed by 4 bases and V by 5 bases; bases with no gene match: 5. The CDR3 region is CASSPGDSYNSPLHF. DNA of the CDR3: TGTGCCAGCAGCCCGGGGGACAGTTATAATTCACCCCTCCACTTT.

This clonotype was recorded many times. The chain carries TRBV27 and TRBJ1-2; weak D call: TRBD1 (5 bases). CDR1 is MNHEY, CDR2 SMNVEV, per germline (reference sequence). Deletions cut 6 bases from V and 7 bases from J, with 21 bases between. The length of the CDR3 is 15 residues. As DNA, the CDR3 is TGTGCCAGCAGACCCCGACTGGGGGGGGTCGGTGGCTACACCTTC. Protein sequence: CASRPRLGGVGGYTF.

This clonotype was seen at least ten times. The chain uses TRBV24-1 and TRBJ2-5; no definite D call. The CDR3 spans 14 residues. Germline CDR1 reads KGHDR; CDR2 reads SFDVKD. V lost 1 base, J lost 1 base, and 6 bases lay in between. This CDR3 reads CATSDFGVQETQYF. In DNA, the CDR3 is TGTGCCACCAGTGATTTCGGCGTCCAAGAGACCCAGTACTTC.

V gene TRBV6-9 combines with J gene TRBJ2-1; no definite D call. There are 12 residues in the CDR3. V was clipped by 3 bases and J by 5 bases, with 5 bases between them. Germline V lookup: CDR1 MNHGY, CDR2 SVAAGI. CDR3 nucleotides: TGTGCCAGCAGTTACGGTCACAATGAGCAGTTCTTC. Translated, it gives CASSYGHNEQFF.

This clonotype was recorded at least ten times. Its ends do not fully match the called genes, so a read error is possible. The rearrangement uses TRBV30 and TRBJ1-1, with D tentatively TRBD1 (5 bases). Germline CDR1 reads GTSNPN; CDR2 reads SVGIG (reference sequence). The CDR3 totals 14 residues. The DNA of the CDR3 is TGTGCCTGGAGACCGGGACTCCTGAACGCTGAAGCTTTCTTT. Residues: CAWRPGLLNAEAFF.

Of note for this clonotype: A much larger clonotype is one base distant, so this may be a read error. The chain is built from TRBV19 and TRBJ1-1; D is possibly TRBD1 (5 bases). The germline gives CDR1 LNHDA, CDR2 SQIVND (reference sequence). The CDR3 covers 17 residues. V lost 6 bases to trimming and J lost 1 base, with 21 bases between them. The CDR3 nucleotides read TGTGCCAGTAGCTCCGGGGCAACCCGTGAGGGGAACACTGAAGCTTTCTTT. Its protein is CASSSGATREGNTEAFF.

This clonotype was seen repeatedly, ten times or more. The chain is built from TRBV11-2 and TRBJ1-5, with 8 bases matching TRBD1. The length of the CDR3 is 16 residues. Germline V gene sequence: CDR1 SGHAT, CDR2 FQNNGV. J gave up 5 bases and V 7 bases, and 13 bases lay outside the gene matches. Here the CDR3 reads CASNEARDRSYQPQHF. CDR3 nucleotides: TGTGCCAGCAACGAGGCCCGGGACAGGTCCTATCAGCCCCAGCATTTT.

In its sample, this clonotype was seen many times. The CDR3 sequence: CASSLARLAGGSYNEQFF. In DNA, the CDR3 is TGTGCCAGCAGTTTAGCGAGACTAGCGGGAGGTTCATACAATGAGCAGTTCTTC. The genes are TRBV12-3 or TRBV12-4 and TRBJ2-1; 13 nucleotides agree with TRBD2. The V gene end was trimmed by 0 bases and the J gene end by 4 bases; junction bases not matched to a gene: 6. The CDR3 has 18 residues.

This clonotype was seen ten or more times. This chain joins TRBV19 and TRBJ1-5; perhaps TRBD1 as D (6 bases). CDR1 is LNHDA, CDR2 SQIVND, per germline (reference sequence). The V gene lost 5 bases and the J gene lost 0 bases, with 11 bases spanning the gap. The CDR3 has 15 amino acids. The CDR3 loop reads CASSPGHFSNQPQHF. The CDR3 DNA is TGTGCCAGTAGTCCGGGACATTTTAGCAATCAGCCCCAGCATTTT.

V usage is TRBV7-3 and J usage is TRBJ2-1, with D possibly being TRBD2 (6 bases). The germline V and J ends were trimmed by 4 bases and 4 bases, with 14 bases remaining between them. The germline V gene encodes CDR1 SGHTA and CDR2 FQGTGA. The CDR3 length is 15 residues. The CDR3 is CASSSGSGPYNEQFF. DNA of the CDR3: TGTGCCAGCAGCTCCGGGAGCGGGCCTTACAATGAGCAGTTCTTC. Combining the CDR3 with reference TRBV7-3 and TRBJ2-1 gives the whole variable domain GAGVSQTPSNKVTEKGKYVELRCDPISGHTALYWYRQSLGQGPEFLIYFQGTGAADDSGLPNDRFFAVRPEGSVSTLKIQRTERGDSAVYLCASSSGSGPYNEQFFGPGTRLTVL.

This clonotype turned up a few times. The V gene is TRBV28, the J gene TRBJ1-2; 7 bases are shared with TRBD1. This CDR3 is 12 amino acids long. Germline CDR1 and CDR2: MDHEN and SYDVKM. The V gene end was trimmed by 8 bases and the J gene end by 5 bases; junction bases not matched to a gene: 5. The DNA of the CDR3 is TGTGCCAGCCGGGACAGAGAATATGGCTACACCTTC. Translation gives CASRDREYGYTF.

About this clonotype itself: A much larger clone lies one base from this, so it may be a read error. As the CDR3 is not closed by the conserved phenylalanine or tryptophan, this likely results from a read error. This chain connects TRBV28 to TRBJ2-7; maybe TRBD2 (5 bases). The CDR3 loop spans 15 amino acids. Germline values: CDR1 MDHEN, CDR2 SYDVKM. V dropped 7 bases and J dropped 5 bases, with 21 bases sitting between them. The CDR3 is CASKKSWRNSNEQYL. DNA of the CDR3: TGTGCCAGCAAAAAGAGTTGGAGGAACAGCAACGAGCAGTACCTC.

The chain links TRBV6-5 to TRBJ1-6; D unresolved. The ends were cut back, 6 bases at V and 7 bases at J, with 13 bases in the middle. Germline V CDR1 and CDR2: MNHEY, SVGAGI. This CDR3 is built from 14 residues. In DNA form, the CDR3 reads TGTGCCAGCAGGTACACAGAAAGCAATTCACCCCTCCACTTT. As protein: CASRYTESNSPLHF.

Ten or more counts support this clonotype. The V gene is TRBV6-5, the J gene TRBJ1-1; no reliable D call. The CDR3 covers 16 residues. The germline V gene encodes CDR1 MNHEY and CDR2 SVGAGI. V was clipped by 0 bases and J by 2 bases, with 13 bases between them. CDR3 region: CASSYSEGRPNTEAFF. The CDR3 nucleotides read TGTGCCAGCAGTTACTCGGAGGGAAGGCCTAACACTGAAGCTTTCTTT.

The rearrangement uses TRBV20-1 and TRBJ1-2; 9 bases are shared with TRBD1. The germline V gene encodes CDR1 DFQATT and CDR2 SNEGSKA (reference sequence). V shed 0 bases and J 10 bases; nucleotides not matched to a gene: 9. CDR3 length equals 14 residues. CDR3 coding DNA: TGCAGTGCTAGAGATAAGGGACAGGGAGGACCCTACACCTTC. This codes for CSARDKGQGGPYTF.

This clonotype was seen repeatedly, ten times or more. The chain uses TRBV12-3 or TRBV12-4 and TRBJ1-3; D is uncertain. V lost 3 bases, J lost 2 bases, and 8 bases lay in between. The CDR3 is 14 residues long. CDR3 in DNA: TGTGCCAGCAGTTTCGAGTTAGCTGGAAACACCATATATTTT. This encodes CASSFELAGNTIYF.

In this sample, this clonotype turned up a few times. The gene calls are TRBV2 and TRBJ2-3; the match to TRBD2 covers 10 bases. This CDR3 is 15 amino acids long. From germline, CDR1 is SNHLY and CDR2 FYNNEI. With 7 bases clipped from V and 0 bases from J, the junction kept 4 bases outside the gene matches. CDR3 sequence: CASIGLAASTDTQYF. CDR3 coding DNA: TGTGCCAGCATCGGACTAGCGGCTAGCACAGATACGCAGTATTTT.

This clonotype was observed many times. The V call is TRBV12-3 or TRBV12-4, the J call TRBJ1-1; 7 bases match TRBD1. This CDR3 is built from 17 residues. V was pared by 2 bases and J by 3 bases, with 12 bases of the junction left unmatched. CDR3 loop: CASSLRGEQGRDTEAFF. DNA for the CDR3: TGTGCCAGCAGTTTAAGAGGAGAACAGGGGAGGGACACTGAAGCTTTCTTT.

This clonotype was detected a few times. The gene calls are TRBV5-1 and TRBJ2-1; D gene uncertain. CDR1 is SGHRS, CDR2 YFSETQ, per germline. Trimming removed 0 bases at V and 0 bases at J, with 16 bases between. CDR3 size: 18 residues. CDR3 coding DNA: TGCGCCAGCAGCTTGGGTTATTTTGGCTCCCGCTCCTACAATGAGCAGTTCTTC. It encodes CASSLGYFGSRSYNEQFF.

V and J are TRBV5-5 and TRBJ1-5; no reliable D call. Germline V gene lookup returns CDR1 SGHKS and CDR2 YYEKEE (reference sequence). This CDR3 spans 15 amino acids. Trimming pared 2 bases from V and 0 bases from J, leaving 9 bases between. CDR3 in amino acids: CASSFAFGSNQPQHF. The DNA of the CDR3 is TGTGCCAGCAGCTTCGCCTTTGGTAGCAATCAGCCCCAGCATTTT.

The table lists this clonotype with a few counts. The V gene is TRBV5-7, the J gene TRBJ2-7, with 11 positions matching TRBD1. TRBV5-7 belongs to the ORF category, with a function that is uncertain. This CDR3 comprises 15 residues. V lost 3 bases and J lost 6; bases outside the gene matches: 8. In DNA form, the CDR3 reads TGTGCCAGCAGCTCCGGCCGGGACAGGGGGTTCGAGCAGTACTTC. It translates to CASSSGRDRGFEQYF.

This clonotype occurred many times. J is TRBJ2-3 and V is TRBV30; no clear D. This CDR3 is built from 11 residues. The germline V and J ends were trimmed by 2 bases and 5 bases, with 5 bases remaining between them. CDR1 and CDR2 from the germline V gene are GTSNPN and SVGIG (reference sequence). The CDR3 DNA reads as TGTGCCTGGAGTCGCGGAGATACGCAGTATTTT. Protein: CAWSRGDTQYF.

This clonotype appeared many times. This chain joins TRBV11-2 and TRBJ2-1, with 8 positions matching TRBD1. The tail of the sequence fits TRBJ2-7 better, so the J call may be wrong. The CDR3 runs 13 residues. Per germline, CDR1 SGHAT and CDR2 FQNNGV. This CDR3 reads CASSSGQGDEQYV. CDR3 coding DNA: TGTGCCAGCAGTTCCGGACAGGGTGATGAGCAGTACGTC.

This clonotype was seen more than once but under ten times. The V call is TRBV29-1, the J call TRBJ1-2, with D perhaps matching TRBD1 (5 bases). This CDR3 comprises 12 residues. In germline, CDR1 is SQVTM, CDR2 ANQGSEA. Between the trimmed V and J ends, which lost 7 bases and 2 bases, there was a span of 11 bases. This chain's CDR3 is CSGGNGNYGYTF. The CDR3 DNA reads as TGCAGCGGGGGGAACGGAAACTATGGCTACACCTTC.

This clonotype appeared many times. The V gene is TRBV3-1, the J gene TRBJ1-4; weak D call: TRBD1 (6 bases). The germline V and J ends were trimmed by 4 bases and 1 base, with 10 bases remaining between them. The CDR3 runs 15 residues. CDR1 and CDR2 from the germline V gene are LGHDT and YNNKEL (reference sequence). The CDR3 region is CASSPNRETNEKLFF. The DNA for the CDR3 is TGTGCCAGCAGCCCGAACAGGGAAACTAATGAAAAACTGTTTTTT.

In its sample, this clonotype was seen many times. The chain employs TRBV12-3 or TRBV12-4 and TRBJ2-2; D may be TRBD2 (5 bases). With 11 bases removed from V and 0 bases from J, the gap between germline ends came to 16 bases. This CDR3 spans 15 amino acids. Here the CDR3 reads CAAPLSGSNTGELFF. CDR3 coding DNA: TGTGCCGCTCCCTTAAGCGGATCGAACACCGGGGAGCTGTTTTTT.

This clonotype was counted many times. This chain connects TRBV20-1 to TRBJ2-2; 9 bases align to TRBD1. CDR1 is DFQATT and CDR2 is SNEGSKA in the germline V gene (reference sequence). The CDR3 totals 18 residues. V lost 0 bases and J lost 6; bases outside the gene matches: 14. The CDR3 loop reads CSARDRFVGTGLAGELFF. The CDR3 bases are TGCAGTGCTAGAGATCGGTTTGTTGGGACAGGGTTGGCCGGGGAGCTGTTTTTT.